Below, 3 T cell receptor beta chains from the same sample are listed, as sequenced in a study of post-analysis software for immune sequencing data. These receptors have no identified antigens. General study results and limits: A few TRBV segments occurring more often in patients than controls included TRBV5-6, TRBV5-1 and TRBV20-1.

The TCR beta cDNA libraries contained unique molecular identifiers. TCRdb independently ran MiXCR on the PCR reads; one entry per CDR3 protein. The repertoire holds roughly 730,000 distinct CDR3 sequences, with about 32% as singletons. The specimen sequenced was blood. The receptors come from a girl between 10 and 17 years old with multiple sclerosis.

This clonotype was found many times. The CDR3 protein is CAISLRQTDTQYF. In DNA form, the CDR3 reads TGTGCCATCAGCCTAAGACAGACAGATACGCAGTATTTT. The chain couples TRBV10-3 to TRBJ2-3; D might be TRBD1 (5 bases). This CDR3 spans 13 amino acids. Germline-derived CDR1 and CDR2 are ENHRY and SYGVKD. Trimming cost V 6 bases and J 3 bases, with 10 bases left between them.

This chain uses TRBV12-3 or TRBV12-4 with TRBJ1-1; D gene uncertain. V lost 5 bases and J lost 0, with 16 bases in between. The CDR3 is 16 residues long. CDR3 sequence reads: CASSPRRRVVNTEAFF. In DNA form, the CDR3 reads TGTGCCAGCAGTCCCCGGCGAAGGGTGGTGAACACTGAAGCTTTCTTT.

A few counts support this clonotype. The CDR3 DNA follows: TGCAGTGCTACCCCTCCCCCCAGGGGTCAGGGCTATGAGCAGTTCTTC. Its translation: CSATPPPRGQGYEQFF. The chain links TRBV20-1 to TRBJ2-1; D might be TRBD1 (6 bases). Germline CDR1 DFQATT, CDR2 SNEGSKA (reference sequence). V dropped 4 bases and J dropped 8 bases, with 24 bases sitting between them. CDR3 length equals 16 residues.